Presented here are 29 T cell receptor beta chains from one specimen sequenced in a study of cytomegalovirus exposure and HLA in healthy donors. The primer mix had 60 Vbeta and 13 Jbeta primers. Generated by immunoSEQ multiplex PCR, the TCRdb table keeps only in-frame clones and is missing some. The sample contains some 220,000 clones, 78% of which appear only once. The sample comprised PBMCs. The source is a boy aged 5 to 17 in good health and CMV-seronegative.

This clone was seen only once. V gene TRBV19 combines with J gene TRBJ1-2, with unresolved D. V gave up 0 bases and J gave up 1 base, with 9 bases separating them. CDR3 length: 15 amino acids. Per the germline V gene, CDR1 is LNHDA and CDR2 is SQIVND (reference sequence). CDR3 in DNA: TGTGCCAGTAGTATAGATCTAGAGGGTAACTATGGCTACACCTTC. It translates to CASSIDLEGNYGYTF.

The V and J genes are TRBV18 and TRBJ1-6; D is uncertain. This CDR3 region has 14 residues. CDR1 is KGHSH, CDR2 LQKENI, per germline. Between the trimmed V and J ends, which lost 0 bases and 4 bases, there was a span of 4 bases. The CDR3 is CASSPPRYNSPLHF. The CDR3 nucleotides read TGTGCCAGCTCACCACCACGGTATAATTCACCCCTCCACTTT.

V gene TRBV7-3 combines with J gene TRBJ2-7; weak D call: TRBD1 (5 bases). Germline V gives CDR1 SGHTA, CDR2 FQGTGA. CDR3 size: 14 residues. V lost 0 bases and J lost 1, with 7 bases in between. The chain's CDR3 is CASSLTGLSYEQYF. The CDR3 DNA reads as TGTGCCAGCAGCTTAACGGGGCTTTCCTACGAGCAGTACTTC.

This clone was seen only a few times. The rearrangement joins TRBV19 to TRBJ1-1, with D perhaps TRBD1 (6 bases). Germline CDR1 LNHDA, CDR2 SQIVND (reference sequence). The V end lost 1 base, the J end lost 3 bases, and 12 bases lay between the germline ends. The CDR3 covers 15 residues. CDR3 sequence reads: CASSIVGKGDTEAFF. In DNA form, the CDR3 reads TGTGCCAGTAGTATAGTAGGGAAGGGGGACACTGAAGCTTTCTTT.

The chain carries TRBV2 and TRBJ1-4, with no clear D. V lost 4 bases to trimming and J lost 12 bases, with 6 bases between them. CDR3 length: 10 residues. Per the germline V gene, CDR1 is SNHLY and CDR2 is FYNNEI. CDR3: CASSGIELFF. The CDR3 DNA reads TGTGCCAGCAGTGGAATAGAACTGTTTTTT.

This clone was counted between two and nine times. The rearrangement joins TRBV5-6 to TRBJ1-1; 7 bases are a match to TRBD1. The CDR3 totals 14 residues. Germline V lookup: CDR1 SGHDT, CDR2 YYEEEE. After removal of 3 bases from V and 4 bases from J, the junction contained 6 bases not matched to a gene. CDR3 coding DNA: TGTGCCAGCAGCTGGGGACAGCTTCCCACTGAAGCTTTCTTT. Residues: CASSWGQLPTEAFF.

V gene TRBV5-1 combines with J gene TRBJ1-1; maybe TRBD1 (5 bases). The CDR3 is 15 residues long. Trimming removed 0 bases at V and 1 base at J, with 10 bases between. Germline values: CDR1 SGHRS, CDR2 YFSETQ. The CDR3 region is CASSLEVTGNTEAFF. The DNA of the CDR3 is TGCGCCAGCAGCTTGGAAGTAACAGGGAACACTGAAGCTTTCTTT.

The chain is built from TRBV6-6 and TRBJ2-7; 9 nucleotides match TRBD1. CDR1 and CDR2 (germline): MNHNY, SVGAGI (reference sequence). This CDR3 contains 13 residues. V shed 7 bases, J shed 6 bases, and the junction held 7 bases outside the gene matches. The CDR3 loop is CASTTGGSSEQYF. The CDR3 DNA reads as TGTGCCAGCACTACAGGGGGCTCATCCGAGCAGTACTTC.

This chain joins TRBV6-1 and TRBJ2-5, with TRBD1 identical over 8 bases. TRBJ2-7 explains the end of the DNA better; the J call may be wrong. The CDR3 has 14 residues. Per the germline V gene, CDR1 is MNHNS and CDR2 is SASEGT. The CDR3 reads CASSQTGDSYEQYF. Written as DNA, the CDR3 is TGTGCCAGCAGTCAGACAGGGGACTCCTACGAGCAGTACTTC.

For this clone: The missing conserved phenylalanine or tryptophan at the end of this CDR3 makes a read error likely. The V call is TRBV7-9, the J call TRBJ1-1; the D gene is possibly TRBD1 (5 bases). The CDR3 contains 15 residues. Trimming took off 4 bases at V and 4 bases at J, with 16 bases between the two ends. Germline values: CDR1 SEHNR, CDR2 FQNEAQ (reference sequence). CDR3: CASSSTGTDGTEAFL. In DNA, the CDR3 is TGTGCCAGCAGCTCGACCGGGACTGACGGCACTGAAGCTTTCCTT.

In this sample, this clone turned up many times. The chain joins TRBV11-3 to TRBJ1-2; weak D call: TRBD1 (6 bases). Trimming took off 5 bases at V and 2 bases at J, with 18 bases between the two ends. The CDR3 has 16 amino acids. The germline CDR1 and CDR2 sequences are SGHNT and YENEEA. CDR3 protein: CASSPEGRGANYGYTF. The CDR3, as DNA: TGTGCCAGCAGCCCAGAAGGGAGGGGGGCGAACTATGGCTACACCTTC.

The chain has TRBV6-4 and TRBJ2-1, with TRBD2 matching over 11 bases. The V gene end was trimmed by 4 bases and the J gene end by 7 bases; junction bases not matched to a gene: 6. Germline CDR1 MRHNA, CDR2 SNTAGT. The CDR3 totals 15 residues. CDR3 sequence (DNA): TGTGCCAGCAGTGCGTTCTCTAGCGGGGGGAATGAGCAGTTCTTC. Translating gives CASSAFSSGGNEQFF.

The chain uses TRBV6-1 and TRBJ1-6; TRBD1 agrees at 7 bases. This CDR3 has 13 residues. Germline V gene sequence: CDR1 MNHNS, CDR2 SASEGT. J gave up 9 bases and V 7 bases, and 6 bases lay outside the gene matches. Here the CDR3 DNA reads TGTGCCAGCACCGGGACAGTCAGTTCACCCCTCCACTTT. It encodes CASTGTVSSPLHF.

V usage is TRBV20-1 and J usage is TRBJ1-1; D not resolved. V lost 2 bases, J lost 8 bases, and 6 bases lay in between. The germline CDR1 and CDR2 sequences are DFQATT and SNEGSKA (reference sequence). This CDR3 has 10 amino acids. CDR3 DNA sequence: TGCAGTGCTAGACGAGGGGAAGCTTTCTTT. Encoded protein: CSARRGEAFF.

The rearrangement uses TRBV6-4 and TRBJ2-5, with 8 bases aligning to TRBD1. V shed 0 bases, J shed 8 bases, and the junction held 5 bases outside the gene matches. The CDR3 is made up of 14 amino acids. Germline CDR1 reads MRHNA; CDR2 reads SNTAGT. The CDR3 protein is CASSDSLGQGTQYF. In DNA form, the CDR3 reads TGTGCCAGCAGTGACTCTCTCGGACAGGGCACCCAGTACTTC.

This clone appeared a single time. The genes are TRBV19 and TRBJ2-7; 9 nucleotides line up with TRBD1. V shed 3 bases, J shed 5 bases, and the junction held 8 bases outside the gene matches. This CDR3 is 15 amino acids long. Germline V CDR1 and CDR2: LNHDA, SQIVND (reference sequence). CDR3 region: CASSIPSDRGHEQYF. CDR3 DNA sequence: TGTGCCAGTAGTATCCCCTCGGACAGGGGACACGAGCAGTACTTC. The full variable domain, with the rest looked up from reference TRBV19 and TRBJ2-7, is DGGITQSPKYLFRKEGQNVTLSCEQNLNHDAMYWYRQDPGQGLRLIYYSQIVNDFQKGDIAEGYSVSREKKESFPLTVTSAQKNPTAFYLCASSIPSDRGHEQYFGPGTRLTVT.

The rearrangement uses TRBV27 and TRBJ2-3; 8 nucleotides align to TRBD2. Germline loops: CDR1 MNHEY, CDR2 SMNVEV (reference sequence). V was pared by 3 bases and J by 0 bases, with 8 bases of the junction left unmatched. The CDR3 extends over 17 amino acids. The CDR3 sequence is CASSLWGSGKSTDTQYF. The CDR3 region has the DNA TGTGCCAGCAGTTTGTGGGGTAGCGGGAAGAGCACAGATACGCAGTATTTT.

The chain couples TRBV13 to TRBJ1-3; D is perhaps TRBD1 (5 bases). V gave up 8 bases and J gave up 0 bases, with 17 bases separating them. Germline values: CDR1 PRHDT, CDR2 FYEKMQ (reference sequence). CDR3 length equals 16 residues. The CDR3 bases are TGTGCCAGCTCGTGGGGACTCCAATTCTCTGGAAACACCATATATTTT. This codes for CASSWGLQFSGNTIYF.

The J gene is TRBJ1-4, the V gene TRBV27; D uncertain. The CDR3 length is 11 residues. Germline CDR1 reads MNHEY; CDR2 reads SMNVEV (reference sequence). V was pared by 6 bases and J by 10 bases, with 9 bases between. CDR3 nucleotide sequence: TGTGCCAGCAGGGGAGGACGAAAACTGTTTTTT. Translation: CASRGGRKLFF. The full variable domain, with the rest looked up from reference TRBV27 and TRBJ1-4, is EAQVTQNPRYLITVTGKKLTVTCSQNMNHEYMSWYRQDPGLGLRQIYYSMNVEVTDKGDVPEGYKVSRKEKRNFPLILESPSPNQTSLYFCASRGGRKLFFGSGTQLSVL.

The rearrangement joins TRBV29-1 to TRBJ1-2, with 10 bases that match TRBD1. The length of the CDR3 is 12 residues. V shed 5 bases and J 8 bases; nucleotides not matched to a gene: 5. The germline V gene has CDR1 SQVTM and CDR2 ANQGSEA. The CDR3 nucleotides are TGCAGCGTTCGGGACAGGGGAAAAGGCTACACCTTC. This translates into CSVRDRGKGYTF.

CDR3 in DNA: TGTGCCAGCAGTGAATTAAGGCAGGGTGGTAGCTACACCTTC. Its translation is CASSELRQGGSYTF. This chain joins TRBV25-1 and TRBJ1-2; tentative D call: TRBD1 (5 bases). Germline values: CDR1 MGHDK, CDR2 SYGVNS. Trimming took 1 base from V and 9 from J, leaving 15 bases between them. CDR3 length: 14 residues.

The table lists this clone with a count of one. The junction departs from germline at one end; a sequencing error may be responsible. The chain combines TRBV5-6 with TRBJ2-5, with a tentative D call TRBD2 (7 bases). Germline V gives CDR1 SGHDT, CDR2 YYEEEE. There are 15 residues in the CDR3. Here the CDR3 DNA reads TGTGCCAACAGCTTGGGGGAGGGGGGTCCGGAGACCCAGTACTTC. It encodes CANSLGEGGPETQYF.

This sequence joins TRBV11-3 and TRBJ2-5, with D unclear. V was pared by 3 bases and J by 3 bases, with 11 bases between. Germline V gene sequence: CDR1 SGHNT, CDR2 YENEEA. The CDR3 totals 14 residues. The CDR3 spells CASSLWQAKETQYF. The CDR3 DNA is TGTGCCAGCAGCTTGTGGCAGGCGAAAGAGACCCAGTACTTC.

In DNA, the CDR3 is TGTGCCAGCAGGGGCCCCATGGTAGGTGAGCAGTTCTTC. Translating gives CASRGPMVGEQFF. The chain recombines TRBV7-9 with TRBJ2-1, with D uncertain. Trimming removed 6 bases from V and 9 bases from J, with 15 bases in between. CDR1 SEHNR and CDR2 FQNEAQ come from the germline V gene (reference sequence). This CDR3 has 13 amino acids.

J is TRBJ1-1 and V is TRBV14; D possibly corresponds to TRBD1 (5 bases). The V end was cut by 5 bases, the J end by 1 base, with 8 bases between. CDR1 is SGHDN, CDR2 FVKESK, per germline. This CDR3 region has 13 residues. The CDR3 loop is CASSRGRNTEAFF. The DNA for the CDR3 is TGTGCCAGCAGCAGGGGCCGGAACACTGAAGCTTTCTTT.

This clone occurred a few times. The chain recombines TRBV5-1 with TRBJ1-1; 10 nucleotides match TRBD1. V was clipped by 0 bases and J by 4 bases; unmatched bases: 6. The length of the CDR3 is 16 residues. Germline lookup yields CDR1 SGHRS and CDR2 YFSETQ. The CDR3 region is CASSLVADRGSTEAFF. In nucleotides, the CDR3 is TGCGCCAGCAGCTTGGTCGCGGACAGGGGGAGCACTGAAGCTTTCTTT.

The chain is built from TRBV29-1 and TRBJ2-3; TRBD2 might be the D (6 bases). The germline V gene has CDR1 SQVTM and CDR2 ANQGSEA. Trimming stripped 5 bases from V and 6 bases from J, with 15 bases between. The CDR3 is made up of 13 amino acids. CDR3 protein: CSVSGTPGDTQYF. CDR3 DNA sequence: TGCAGCGTTTCCGGGACTCCGGGGGATACGCAGTATTTT.

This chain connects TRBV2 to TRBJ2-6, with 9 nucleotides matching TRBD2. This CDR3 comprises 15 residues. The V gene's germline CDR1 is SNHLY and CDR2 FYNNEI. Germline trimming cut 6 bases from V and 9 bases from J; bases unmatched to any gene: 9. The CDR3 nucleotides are TGTGCCAGCAGGGCGGGGGGGGTGTTGGTCAACGTCCTGACTTTC. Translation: CASRAGGVLVNVLTF.

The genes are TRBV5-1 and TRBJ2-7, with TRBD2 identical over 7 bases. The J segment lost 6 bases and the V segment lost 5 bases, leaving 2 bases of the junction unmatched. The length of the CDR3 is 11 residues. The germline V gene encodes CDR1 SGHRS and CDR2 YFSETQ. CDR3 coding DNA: TGCGCCAGCAGGGGGGAGGGCGAGCAGTACTTC. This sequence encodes CASRGEGEQYF.